The clone carrying this T cell receptor (beta chain) was recorded a few times. Its antigen is not known. This specimen belongs to a study of cytotoxic CD8 clonotypes in ibrutinib-treated CLL. As for the study in general: Responses comprised around 24 partial and 2 complete; at median approximately 72 months, about 15 remained remitted and about twelve progressed.

The data were produced by immunoSEQ multiplex PCR, yet TCRdb's version contains in-frame clones alone and is incomplete. The sample includes a few hundred thousand clones, roughly 85% of them seen just once. Points from the study as a whole: The public clonotypes identified were infrequent and showed contraction or stability on treatment. Pretreatment clonality was elevated relative to age-matched healthy donors and paralleled circulating CD8+ T-cell counts.

In germline, CDR1 is LNHDA, CDR2 SQIVND (reference sequence). The length of the CDR3 is 14 residues. Trimming took 10 bases from V and 2 from J, leaving 18 bases between them. The sequences come from PBMCs, collected before ibrutinib treatment. The receptor comes from a human donor with chronic lymphocytic leukemia. The chain joins TRBV19 to TRBJ2-7; D is perhaps TRBD1 (6 bases). The CDR3: CATRLSGQTYEQYF. DNA of the CDR3: TGTGCCACTCGATTGTCCGGACAGACCTACGAGCAGTACTTC.